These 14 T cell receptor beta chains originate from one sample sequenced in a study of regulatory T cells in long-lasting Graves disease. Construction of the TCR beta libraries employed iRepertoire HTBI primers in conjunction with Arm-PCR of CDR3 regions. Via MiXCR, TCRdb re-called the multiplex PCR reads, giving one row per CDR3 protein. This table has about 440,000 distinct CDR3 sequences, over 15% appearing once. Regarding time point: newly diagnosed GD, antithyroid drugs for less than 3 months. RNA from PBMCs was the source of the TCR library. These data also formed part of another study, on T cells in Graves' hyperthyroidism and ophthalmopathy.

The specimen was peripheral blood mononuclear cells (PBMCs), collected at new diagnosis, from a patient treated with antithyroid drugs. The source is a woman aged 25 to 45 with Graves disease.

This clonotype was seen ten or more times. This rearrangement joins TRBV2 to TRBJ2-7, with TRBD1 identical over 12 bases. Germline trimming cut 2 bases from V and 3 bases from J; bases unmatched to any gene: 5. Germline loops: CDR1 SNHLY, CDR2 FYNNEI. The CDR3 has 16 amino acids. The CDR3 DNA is TGTGCCAGCAGTGAACGGCGGGACAGGGGGCTCTACGAGCAGTACTTC. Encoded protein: CASSERRDRGLYEQYF.

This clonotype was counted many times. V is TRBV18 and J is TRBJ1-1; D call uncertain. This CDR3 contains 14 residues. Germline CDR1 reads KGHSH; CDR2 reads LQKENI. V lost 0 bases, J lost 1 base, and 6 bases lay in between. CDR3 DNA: TGTGCCAGCTCACCACCATCGGAGAACACTGAAGCTTTCTTT. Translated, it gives CASSPPSENTEAFF.

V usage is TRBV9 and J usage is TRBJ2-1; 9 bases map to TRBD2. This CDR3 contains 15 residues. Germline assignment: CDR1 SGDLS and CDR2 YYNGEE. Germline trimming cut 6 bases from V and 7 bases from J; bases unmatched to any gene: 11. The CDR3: CASTVGGSGSNEQFF. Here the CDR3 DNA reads TGTGCCAGCACCGTCGGGGGTAGCGGGAGTAATGAGCAGTTCTTC.

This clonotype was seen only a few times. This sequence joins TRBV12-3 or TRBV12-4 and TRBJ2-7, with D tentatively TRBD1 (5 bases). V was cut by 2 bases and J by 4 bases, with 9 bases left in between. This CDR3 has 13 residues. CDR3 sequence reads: CASSLRTYYEQYF. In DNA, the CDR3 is TGTGCCAGCAGTTTACGGACATATTACGAGCAGTACTTC.

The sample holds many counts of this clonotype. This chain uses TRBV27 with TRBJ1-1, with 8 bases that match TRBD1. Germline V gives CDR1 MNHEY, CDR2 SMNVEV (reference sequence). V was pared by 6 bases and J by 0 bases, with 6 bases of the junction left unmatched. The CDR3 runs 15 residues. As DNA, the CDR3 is TGTGCCAGCAGCTTAGGACAGGGAATGAACACTGAAGCTTTCTTT. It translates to CASSLGQGMNTEAFF.

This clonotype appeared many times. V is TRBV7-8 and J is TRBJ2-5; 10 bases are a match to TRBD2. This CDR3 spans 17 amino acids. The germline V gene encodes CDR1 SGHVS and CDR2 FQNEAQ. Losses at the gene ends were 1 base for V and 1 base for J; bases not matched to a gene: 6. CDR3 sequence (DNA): TGTGCCAGCAGCTTAGAGGCTAGCGGGAGTCCCCAAGAGACCCAGTACTTC. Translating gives CASSLEASGSPQETQYF.

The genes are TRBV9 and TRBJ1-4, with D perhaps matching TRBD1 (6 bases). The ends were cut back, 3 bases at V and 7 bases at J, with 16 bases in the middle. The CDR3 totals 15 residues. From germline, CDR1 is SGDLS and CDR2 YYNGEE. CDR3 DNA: TGTGCCAGCAGCGAAGGGGGGGGCGTCAGTGAAAAACTGTTTTTT. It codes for CASSEGGGVSEKLFF.

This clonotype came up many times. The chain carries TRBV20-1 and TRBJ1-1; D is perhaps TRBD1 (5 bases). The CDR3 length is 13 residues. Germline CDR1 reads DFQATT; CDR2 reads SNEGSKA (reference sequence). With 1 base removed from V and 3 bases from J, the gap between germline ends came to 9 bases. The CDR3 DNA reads TGCAGTGCTAGAGGACGGGGGGACACTGAAGCTTTCTTT. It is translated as CSARGRGDTEAFF.

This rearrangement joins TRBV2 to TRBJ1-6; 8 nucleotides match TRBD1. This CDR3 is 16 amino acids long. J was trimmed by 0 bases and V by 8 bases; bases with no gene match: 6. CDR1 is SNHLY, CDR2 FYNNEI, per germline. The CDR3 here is CASRAGGSSYNSPLHF. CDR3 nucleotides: TGTGCCAGCCGGGCAGGGGGCAGCTCCTATAATTCACCCCTCCACTTT.

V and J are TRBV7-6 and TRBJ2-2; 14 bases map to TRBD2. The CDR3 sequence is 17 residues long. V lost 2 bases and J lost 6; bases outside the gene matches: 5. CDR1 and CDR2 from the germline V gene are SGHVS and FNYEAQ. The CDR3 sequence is CASSLLRLAGGAGELFF. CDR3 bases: TGTGCCAGCAGCTTACTCCGACTAGCGGGAGGGGCCGGGGAGCTGTTTTTT.

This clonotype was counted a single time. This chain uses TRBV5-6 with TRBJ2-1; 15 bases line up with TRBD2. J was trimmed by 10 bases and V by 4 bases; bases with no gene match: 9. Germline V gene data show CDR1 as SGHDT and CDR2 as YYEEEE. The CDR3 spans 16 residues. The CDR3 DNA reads TGTGCCAGCAGCGAAGGACTAGCGGGAGGGATCTACGAGCAGTTCTTC. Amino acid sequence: CASSEGLAGGIYEQFF.

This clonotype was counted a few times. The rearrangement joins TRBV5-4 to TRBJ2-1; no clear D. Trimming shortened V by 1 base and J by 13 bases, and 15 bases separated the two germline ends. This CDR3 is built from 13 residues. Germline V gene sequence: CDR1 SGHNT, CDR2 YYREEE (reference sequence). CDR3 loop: CASSLSLEMFQFF. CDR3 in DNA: TGTGCCAGCAGCTTGTCCCTAGAGATGTTTCAGTTCTTC.

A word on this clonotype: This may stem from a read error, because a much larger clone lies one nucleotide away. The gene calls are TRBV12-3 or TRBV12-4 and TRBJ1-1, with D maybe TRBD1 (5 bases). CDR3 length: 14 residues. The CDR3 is CASSWGRLNTEALF. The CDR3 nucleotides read TGTGCCAGCAGTTGGGGACGGTTGAACACTGAAGCTCTCTTT.

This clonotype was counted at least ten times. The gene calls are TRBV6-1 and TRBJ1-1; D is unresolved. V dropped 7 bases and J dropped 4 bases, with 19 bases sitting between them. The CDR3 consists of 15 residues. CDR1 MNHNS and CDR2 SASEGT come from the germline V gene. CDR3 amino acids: CASTHSGVLSTEAFF. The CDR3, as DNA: TGTGCCAGCACCCATAGTGGGGTTCTGAGCACTGAAGCTTTCTTT.